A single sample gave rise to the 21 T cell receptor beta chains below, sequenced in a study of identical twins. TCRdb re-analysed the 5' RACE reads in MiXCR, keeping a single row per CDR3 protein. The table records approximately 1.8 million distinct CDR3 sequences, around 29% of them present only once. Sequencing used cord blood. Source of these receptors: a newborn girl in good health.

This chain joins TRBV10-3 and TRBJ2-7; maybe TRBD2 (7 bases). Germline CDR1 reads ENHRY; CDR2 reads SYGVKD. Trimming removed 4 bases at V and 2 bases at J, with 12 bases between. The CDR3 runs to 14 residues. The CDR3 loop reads CAISVGGGAYEQYF. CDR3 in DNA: TGTGCCATCAGTGTTGGGGGGGGCGCCTACGAGCAGTACTTC.

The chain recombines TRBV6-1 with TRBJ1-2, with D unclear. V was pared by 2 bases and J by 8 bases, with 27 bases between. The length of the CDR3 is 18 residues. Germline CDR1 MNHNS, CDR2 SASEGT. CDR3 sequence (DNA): TGTGCCAGCAGTGAATTAAGTAGTTCAGGCAGCGTTTCGAGAGGCTACACCTTC. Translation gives CASSELSSSGSVSRGYTF.

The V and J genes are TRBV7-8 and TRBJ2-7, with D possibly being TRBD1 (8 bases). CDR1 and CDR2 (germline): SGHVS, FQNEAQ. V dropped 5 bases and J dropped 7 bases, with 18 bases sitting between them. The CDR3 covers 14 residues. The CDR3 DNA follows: TGTGCCAGCAGCCAGGGGACAGGAGCGGGGGAGCAGTACTTC. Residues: CASSQGTGAGEQYF.

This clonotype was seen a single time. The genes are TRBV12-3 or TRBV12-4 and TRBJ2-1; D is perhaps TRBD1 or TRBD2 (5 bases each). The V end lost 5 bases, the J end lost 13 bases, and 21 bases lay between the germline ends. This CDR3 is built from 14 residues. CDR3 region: CASSPQLAVGTQFF. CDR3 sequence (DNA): TGTGCCAGCAGTCCGCAATTGGCCGTGGGGACCCAGTTCTTC.

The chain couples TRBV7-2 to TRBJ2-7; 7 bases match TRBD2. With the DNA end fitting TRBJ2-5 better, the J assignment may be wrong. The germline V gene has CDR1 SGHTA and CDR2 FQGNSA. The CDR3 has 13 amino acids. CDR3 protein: CTSSSGLRETQYF. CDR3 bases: TGTACCAGCAGCTCGGGACTACGGGAGACCCAGTACTTC.

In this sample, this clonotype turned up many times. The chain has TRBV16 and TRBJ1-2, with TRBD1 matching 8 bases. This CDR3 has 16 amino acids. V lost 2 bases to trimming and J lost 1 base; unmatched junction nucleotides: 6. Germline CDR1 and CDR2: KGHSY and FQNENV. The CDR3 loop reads CASSQQGQGRNYGYTF. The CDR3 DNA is TGTGCCAGCAGCCAACAAGGACAGGGACGTAACTATGGCTACACCTTC. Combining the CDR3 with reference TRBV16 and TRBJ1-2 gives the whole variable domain GEEVAQTPKHLVRGEGQKAKLYCAPIKGHSYVFWYQQVLKNEFKFLISFQNENVFDETGMPKERFSAKCLPNSPCSLEIQATKLEDSAVYFCASSQQGQGRNYGYTFGSGTRLTVV.

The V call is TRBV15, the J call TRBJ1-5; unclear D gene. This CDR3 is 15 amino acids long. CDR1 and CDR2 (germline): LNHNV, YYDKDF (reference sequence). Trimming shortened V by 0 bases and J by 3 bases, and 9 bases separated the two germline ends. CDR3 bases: TGTGCCACCAGCAGAGATACGCTGACCAATCAGCCCCAGCATTTT. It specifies CATSRDTLTNQPQHF.

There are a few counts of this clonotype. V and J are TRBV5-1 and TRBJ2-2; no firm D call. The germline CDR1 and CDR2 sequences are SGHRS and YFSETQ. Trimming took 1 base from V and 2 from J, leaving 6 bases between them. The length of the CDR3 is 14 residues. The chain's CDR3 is CASSLLQNTGELFF. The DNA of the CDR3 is TGCGCCAGCAGCTTGCTACAAAACACCGGGGAGCTGTTTTTT.

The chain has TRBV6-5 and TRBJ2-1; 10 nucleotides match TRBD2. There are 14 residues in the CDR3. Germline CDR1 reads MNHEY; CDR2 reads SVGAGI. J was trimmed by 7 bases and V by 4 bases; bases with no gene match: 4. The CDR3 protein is CASSFGTSVNEQFF. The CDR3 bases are TGTGCCAGCAGTTTCGGGACTAGCGTGAATGAGCAGTTCTTC.

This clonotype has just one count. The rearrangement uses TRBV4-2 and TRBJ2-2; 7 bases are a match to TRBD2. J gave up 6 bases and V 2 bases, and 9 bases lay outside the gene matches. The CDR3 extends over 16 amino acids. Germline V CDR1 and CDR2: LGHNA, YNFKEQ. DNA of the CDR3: TGTGCCAGCAGCCAACGAATACTTAGCGGGCCCGGGGAGCTGTTTTTT. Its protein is CASSQRILSGPGELFF.

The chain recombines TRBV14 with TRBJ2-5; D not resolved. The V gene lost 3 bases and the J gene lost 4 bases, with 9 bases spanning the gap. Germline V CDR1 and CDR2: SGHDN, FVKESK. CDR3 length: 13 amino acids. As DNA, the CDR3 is TGTGCCAGCAGCCAGGGGATTGGAGAGACCCAGTACTTC. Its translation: CASSQGIGETQYF.

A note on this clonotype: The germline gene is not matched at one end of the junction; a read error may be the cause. CDR3 protein: CDSSEGLAYNEQFF. CDR3 coding DNA: TGTGACAGTAGTGAGGGACTAGCCTACAATGAGCAGTTCTTC. The gene calls are TRBV19 and TRBJ2-1; 8 nucleotides match TRBD2. Per germline, CDR1 LNHDA and CDR2 SQIVND (reference sequence). The CDR3 loop spans 14 amino acids. Using reference TRBV19 and TRBJ2-1 for the parts outside the CDR3, the full variable domain is DGGITQSPKYLFRKEGQNVTLSCEQNLNHDAMYWYRQDPGQGLRLIYYSQIVNDFQKGDIAEGYSVSREKKESFPLTVTSAQKNPTAFYLCDSSEGLAYNEQFFGPGTRLTVL.

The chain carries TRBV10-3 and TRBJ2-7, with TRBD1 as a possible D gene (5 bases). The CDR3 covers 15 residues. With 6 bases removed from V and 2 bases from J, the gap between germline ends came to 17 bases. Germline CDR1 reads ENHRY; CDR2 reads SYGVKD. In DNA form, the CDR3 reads TGTGCCATCAGCGACACTTTTGTGGGGCCCTACGAGCAGTACTTC. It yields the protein CAISDTFVGPYEQYF.

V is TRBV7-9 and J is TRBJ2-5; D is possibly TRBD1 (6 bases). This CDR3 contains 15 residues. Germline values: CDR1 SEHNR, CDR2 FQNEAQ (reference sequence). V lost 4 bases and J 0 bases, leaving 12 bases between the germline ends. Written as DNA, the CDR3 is TGTGCCAGCAGCTCTGGGACAAGACACCAAGAGACCCAGTACTTC. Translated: CASSSGTRHQETQYF.

This CDR3 is CATSKQVKDEQYF. CDR3 DNA sequence: TGTGCCACCAGCAAACAGGTTAAAGACGAGCAGTACTTC. The V call is TRBV15, the J call TRBJ2-7; tentatively, D is TRBD1 (5 bases). This CDR3 contains 13 residues. The germline gives CDR1 LNHNV, CDR2 YYDKDF (reference sequence). V lost 4 bases and J 5 bases, leaving 12 bases between the germline ends.

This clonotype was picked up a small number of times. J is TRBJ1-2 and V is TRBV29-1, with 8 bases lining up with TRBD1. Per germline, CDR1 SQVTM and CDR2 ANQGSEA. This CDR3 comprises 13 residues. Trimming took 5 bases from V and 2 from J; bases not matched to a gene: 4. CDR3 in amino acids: CSVPQGANYGYTF. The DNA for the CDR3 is TGCAGCGTTCCTCAGGGGGCCAACTATGGCTACACCTTC.

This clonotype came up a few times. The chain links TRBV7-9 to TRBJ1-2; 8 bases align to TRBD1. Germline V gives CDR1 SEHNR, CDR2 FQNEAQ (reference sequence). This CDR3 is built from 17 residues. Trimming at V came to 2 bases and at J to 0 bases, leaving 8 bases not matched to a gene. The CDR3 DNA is TGTGCCAGCAGCTTATCGGGACAGGTTCCACCTAACTATGGCTACACCTTC. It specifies CASSLSGQVPPNYGYTF.

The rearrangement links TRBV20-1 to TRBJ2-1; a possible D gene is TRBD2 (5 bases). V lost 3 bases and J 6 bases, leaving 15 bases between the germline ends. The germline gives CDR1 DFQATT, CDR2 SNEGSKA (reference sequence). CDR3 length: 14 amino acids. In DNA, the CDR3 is TGCAGTGCTAGTTATCCGCGCGGAGGCAATGAGCAGTTCTTC. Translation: CSASYPRGGNEQFF.

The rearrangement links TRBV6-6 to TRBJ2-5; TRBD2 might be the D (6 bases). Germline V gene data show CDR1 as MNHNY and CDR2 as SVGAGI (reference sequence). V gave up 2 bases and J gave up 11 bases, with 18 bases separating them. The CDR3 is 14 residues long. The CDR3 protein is CASSYNRRGHEQYF. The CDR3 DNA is TGTGCCAGCAGTTACAACAGGAGGGGTCATGAGCAGTACTTC.

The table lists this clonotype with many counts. The CDR3 here is CASKPPSTDTQYF. The DNA of the CDR3 is TGTGCCAGCAAACCACCCTCCACAGATACGCAGTATTTT. J is TRBJ2-3 and V is TRBV28; D remains ambiguous. Germline V gene sequence: CDR1 MDHEN, CDR2 SYDVKM. The length of the CDR3 is 13 residues. Trimming took off 7 bases at V and 2 bases at J, with 10 bases between the two ends.

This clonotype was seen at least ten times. The CDR3 here is CSASGQGYTF. In nucleotides, the CDR3 is TGCAGTGCTAGTGGTCAGGGCTACACCTTC. The rearrangement links TRBV20-1 to TRBJ1-2, with no clear D. The CDR3 consists of 10 residues. V lost 3 bases and J 8 bases, leaving 7 bases between the germline ends. The germline V gene has CDR1 DFQATT and CDR2 SNEGSKA (reference sequence).